This T cell receptor beta chain was profiled in a study of cytomegalovirus exposure and HLA in healthy donors. On the study more broadly: The same platform was used for the 120 or so validation repertoires as for the approximately 630 first-cohort repertoires, as reported in a later analysis.

Comments on this clone: Antigen unknown.

Findings and caveats of the study: Cytomegalovirus-associated status was assigned to 164 TCR beta chains. As confirmed in vitro, a few CMV-associated chains were specific for CMV antigens.

Assay: immunoSEQ multiplex PCR; the TCRdb copy retains only in-frame clones and omits some. The table records 130,000 to 150,000 clones, approximately 93% of them present only once. The sequence came from a man in his late teens or twenties in good health and CMV-seronegative. The sample was PBMCs.

CDR3 amino acids: CASSQSQPSWVYGYTF. Written as DNA, the CDR3 is TGTGCCAGCAGCCAATCACAGCCCTCTTGGGTCTATGGCTACACCTTC. The genes are TRBV7-9 and TRBJ1-2; D unresolved. Germline CDR1 and CDR2: SEHNR and FQNEAQ (reference sequence). This CDR3 region has 16 residues. The V end was cut by 5 bases, the J end by 4 bases, with 20 bases between.